This paragraph reports one T cell receptor (beta chain). The sample is drawn from a study of blood T cell repertoires in COVID-19. Study-wide background: The United States, Italy and Spain provided the acute and convalescent COVID-19 samples. T cells, B-cell-depleted T cells, or PBMCs provided the cDNA or gDNA that served as material.

Authors' data handling: Amplification with reference gene primers provided the estimates of nucleated cell counts. This table comes from immunoSEQ multiplex PCR, and its TCRdb copy is limited to in-frame clones, with some not included. V and J calls plus clone size are reproduced from that table; the DNA served to infer D and trimming. Altogether approximately 110,000 clones are present, approximately 80% being singletons, with the ten largest covering 7% to 9.5%. Input material: peripheral blood. This receptor was taken from a woman at least 80 years old with active or convalescent COVID-19.

The CDR3 sequence: CAISVGSMNTEAFF. CDR3 sequence (DNA): TGTGCCATCAGTGTCGGGTCCATGAACACTGAAGCTTTCTTT. J is TRBJ1-1 and V is TRBV10-3; D unresolved. Trimming took 4 bases from V and 0 from J, leaving 9 bases between them. CDR3 size: 14 residues. Germline lookup yields CDR1 ENHRY and CDR2 SYGVKD.